This TCR beta chain was documented in a study of Graves' ophthalmopathy and Graves' hyperthyroidism. Study-wide results and limits: Blood also held most thyroid clonotypes expanded above 0.001 frequency.

The authors amplified TCR beta CDR3 regions, and they did so from RNA transcripts for repertoire sequencing. In the first round, RT-PCR was carried out with HTBI primers, and a multiplex PCR formed the second round. Via MiXCR, TCRdb re-called the multiplex PCR reads, giving one row per CDR3 protein. The data contain approximately 640,000 distinct CDR3 sequences, about two fifths of them seen just once; the ten biggest clones take up over 2.5%. All donors with ophthalmopathy were recorded as having moderate-to-severe activity, CAS ≥3, NOSPECS ≥4 and a duration under 3 months. Patients were excluded if they had other autoimmune diseases or uncontrolled infections, and likewise if pregnancy or lactation applied. To note about this clonotype: Its target is unknown.

The junction had 9 bases not matched to a gene; V was cut back by 8 bases and J by 2 bases. This CDR3 contains 15 residues. The germline gives CDR1 SGHAT, CDR2 FQNNGV. The clonotype originates from an adult man with Graves' ophthalmopathy. This sequence joins TRBV11-2 and TRBJ2-5; 9 positions match TRBD2. The sequenced sample consisted of peripheral blood. This CDR3 is CASFNSGGFQETQYF. DNA for the CDR3: TGTGCCAGCTTTAACAGCGGGGGGTTTCAAGAGACCCAGTACTTC.